The sequence of this TCR beta chain was determined in a study of blood T cell repertoires in COVID-19 (dated by TCRdb to the early 2020s). At the level of the whole study: Collaborator samples came from the United States, Italy and Spain and covered acute and convalescent phases of COVID-19. Where available, HLA class I and class II types were obtained from metadata supplied by the sample provider rather than from assay-based typing. The sample metadata nearly always contained a de-identified subject ID, COVID-19 status, age in years and sex. The prospective study material was composed of cDNA or gDNA derived from T cells, B-cell-depleted T cells, or PBMCs. The repertoires were made available in a free public database intended to serve as a resource for research on the immune response to SARS-CoV-2. Samples came from the ongoing ImmuneRACE study (first 160 participants) plus 1,254 subjects from 6 global collaborators. Deeply sampled blood TCRbeta repertoires from subjects exposed to, actively infected with, or recovered from COVID-19 were included in the dataset. Overall study results and their limits: The quantity of clinical and demographic metadata differed by source and by participant and was supplied without curation.

Compared with germline, V lacks 6 bases and J lacks 6 bases; bases without a gene match: 4. CDR1 and CDR2, per the germline V gene (reference sequence), are MNHNY and SVGAGI. There are 14 amino acids in the CDR3, from cysteine to phenylalanine inclusive. Only the CDR3 part of the read is kept: 42 bases, read in frame from the first base. Turning to this clone: The target of this receptor is not known. No quality values exist for individual bases; no much larger clone is one base distant.

Whole blood was collected in K2EDTA tubes by collaborating institutions according to the institutions' own protocols. For TCRbeta analysis, collaborators shipped samples in one of three forms: frozen whole blood, isolated PBMCs, or DNA extracted from either of those sample types. The immunoSEQ Assay, a bias-controlled multiplex PCR, was used to amplify TCRbeta CDR3 regions from genomic DNA. In the paper's pipeline: The number of nucleated cells in each sample was estimated from the amplification of reference gene primers within the assay. To quantify the absolute abundance of each unique TCRbeta CDR3 rearrangement, sequence reads were collapsed and filtered. For each sample, productive Simpson clonality was calculated by taking the square root of Simpson's diversity index across productive rearrangements. TCRdb retrieved this table from immuneACCESS and kept in-frame rearrangements only. Not all clones are present; in checked studies, unresolved V genes account for under half, and no reason is known for the remainder. The D gene and trimming were derived from the DNA, and the V and J assignments and clone size from that table. A total of about 81,000 clones appear in this sample, about 84% of them only once. About 14% of the sample belongs to the ten largest clones.

The rearrangement combines TRBV6-6 with TRBJ1-6; 8 bases in the junction line up with TRBD1. The receptor was isolated from an older woman with acute or convalescent COVID-19. The sequencing sample was made of peripheral blood. The CDR3 here reads CASSNTGGNSPLHF. DNA sequence: TGTGCCAGCAGCAACACAGGGGGTAATTCACCCCTCCACTTT.